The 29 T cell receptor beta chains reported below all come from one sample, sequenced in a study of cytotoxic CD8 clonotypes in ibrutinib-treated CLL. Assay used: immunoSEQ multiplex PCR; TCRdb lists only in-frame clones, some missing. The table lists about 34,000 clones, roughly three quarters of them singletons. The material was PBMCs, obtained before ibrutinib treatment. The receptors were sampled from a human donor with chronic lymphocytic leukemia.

The CDR3 region is CASSRQGGIPQHF. As DNA, the CDR3 is TGTGCCAGCAGTCGACAGGGGGGTATCCCCCAGCATTTT. This chain uses TRBV28 with TRBJ1-5; 9 bases line up with TRBD1. The CDR3 is made up of 13 amino acids. V was pared by 5 bases and J by 10 bases, with 6 bases of the junction left unmatched. CDR1 is MDHEN, CDR2 SYDVKM, per germline.

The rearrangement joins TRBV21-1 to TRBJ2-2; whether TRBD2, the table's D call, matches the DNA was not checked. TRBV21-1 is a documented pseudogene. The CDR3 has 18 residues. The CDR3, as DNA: TGTGCCAGCAGCAAAGCCCCTTCGCGGGGGAAGAACACCGGGGAGCTGTTTTTT. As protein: CASSKAPSRGKNTGELFF.

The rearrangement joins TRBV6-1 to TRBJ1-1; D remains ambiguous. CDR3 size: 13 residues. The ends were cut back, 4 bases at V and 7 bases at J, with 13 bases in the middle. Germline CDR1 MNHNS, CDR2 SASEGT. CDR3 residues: CASSVRQLVEAFF. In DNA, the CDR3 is TGTGCCAGCAGTGTTCGCCAGCTCGTTGAAGCTTTCTTT.

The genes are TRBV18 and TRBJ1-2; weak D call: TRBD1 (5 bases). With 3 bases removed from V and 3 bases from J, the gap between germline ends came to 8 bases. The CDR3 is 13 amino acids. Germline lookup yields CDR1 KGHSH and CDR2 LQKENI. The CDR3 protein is CASSPGEDYGYTF. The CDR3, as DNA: TGTGCCAGCTCACCGGGGGAGGACTATGGCTACACCTTC.

CDR3 in DNA: TGTGCCAGCAGCTCAGGGACAGGGGACTACGAGCAGTACTTC. This encodes CASSSGTGDYEQYF. The V and J genes are TRBV5-6 and TRBJ2-7; 10 positions agree with TRBD1. The CDR3 consists of 14 residues. Trimming took 3 bases from V and 3 from J; bases not matched to a gene: 3. The germline CDR1 and CDR2 sequences are SGHDT and YYEEEE. The full variable domain, with the rest looked up from reference TRBV5-6 and TRBJ2-7, is DAGVTQSPTHLIKTRGQQVTLRCSPKSGHDTVSWYQQALGQGPQFIFQYYEEEERQRGNFPDRFSGHQFPNYSSELNVNALLLGDSALYLCASSSGTGDYEQYFGPGTRLTVT.

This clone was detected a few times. The CDR3 region has the DNA TGTGCCAGCAGTTACTCGGTGGGACAGTCCTATGGCTACACCTTC. Protein: CASSYSVGQSYGYTF. V gene TRBV6-5 combines with J gene TRBJ1-2, with 7 bases matching TRBD1. Germline V gene sequence: CDR1 MNHEY, CDR2 SVGAGI. The CDR3 has 15 amino acids. Trimming took 0 bases from V and 4 from J; bases not matched to a gene: 5.

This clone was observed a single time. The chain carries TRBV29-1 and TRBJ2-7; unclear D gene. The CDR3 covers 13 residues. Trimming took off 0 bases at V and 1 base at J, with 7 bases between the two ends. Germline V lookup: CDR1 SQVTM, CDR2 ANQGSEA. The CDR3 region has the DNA TGCAGCGTTGAAGATCTGGGTTCCTACGAGCAGTACTTC. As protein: CSVEDLGSYEQYF.

The CDR3 sequence is CASSLSPFTGRGTGELFF. CDR3 DNA: TGTGCCAGCAGTTTATCCCCGTTTACAGGGCGAGGGACCGGGGAGCTGTTTTTT. The chain joins TRBV27 to TRBJ2-2; possibly TRBD1 for D (6 bases). Germline lookup yields CDR1 MNHEY and CDR2 SMNVEV (reference sequence). There are 18 residues in the CDR3. With 0 bases removed from V and 5 bases from J, the gap between germline ends came to 19 bases.

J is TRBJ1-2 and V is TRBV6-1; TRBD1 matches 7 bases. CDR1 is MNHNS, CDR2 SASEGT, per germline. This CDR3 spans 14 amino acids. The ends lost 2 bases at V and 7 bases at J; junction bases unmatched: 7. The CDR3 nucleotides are TGTGCCAGCAGTGAATGGCAGGGGGTGTCTGGCTACACCTTC. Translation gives CASSEWQGVSGYTF.

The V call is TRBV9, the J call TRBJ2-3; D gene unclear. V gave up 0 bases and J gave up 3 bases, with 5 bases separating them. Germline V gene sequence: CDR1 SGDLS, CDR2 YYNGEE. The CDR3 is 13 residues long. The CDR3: CASSVEVTDTQYF. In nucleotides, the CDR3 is TGTGCCAGCAGCGTAGAAGTAACAGATACGCAGTATTTT.

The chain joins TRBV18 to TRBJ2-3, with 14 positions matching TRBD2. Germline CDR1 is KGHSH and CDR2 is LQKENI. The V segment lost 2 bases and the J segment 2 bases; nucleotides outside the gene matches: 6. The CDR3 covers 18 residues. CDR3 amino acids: CASSPSPGLAGDTDTQYF. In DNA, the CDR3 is TGTGCCAGCTCACCATCTCCGGGACTAGCGGGGGACACAGATACGCAGTATTTT.

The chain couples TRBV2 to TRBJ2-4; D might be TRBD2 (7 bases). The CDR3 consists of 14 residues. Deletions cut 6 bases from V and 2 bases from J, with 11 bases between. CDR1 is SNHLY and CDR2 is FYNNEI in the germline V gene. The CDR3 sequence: CASRGGGPKNIQYF. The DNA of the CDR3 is TGTGCCAGCAGGGGAGGGGGACCCAAAAACATTCAGTACTTC.

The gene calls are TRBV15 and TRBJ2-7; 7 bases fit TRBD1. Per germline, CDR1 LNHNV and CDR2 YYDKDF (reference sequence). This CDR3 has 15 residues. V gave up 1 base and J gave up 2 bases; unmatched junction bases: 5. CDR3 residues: CATSRGGGGAYEQYF. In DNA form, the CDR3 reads TGTGCCACCAGCAGAGGAGGGGGCGGTGCCTACGAGCAGTACTTC. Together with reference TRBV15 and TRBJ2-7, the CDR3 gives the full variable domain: DAMVIQNPRYQVTQFGKPVTLSCSQTLNHNVMYWYQQKSSQAPKLLFHYYDKDFNNEADTPDNFQSRRPNTSFCFLDIRSPGLGDTAMYLCATSRGGGGAYEQYFGPGTRLTVT.

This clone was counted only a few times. The CDR3 DNA is TGTGCCAGCAGCTTAATGTCTAGCTCTGGAAACACCATATATTTT. This gives the protein CASSLMSSSGNTIYF. The chain links TRBV11-2 to TRBJ1-3, with unresolved D. With 2 bases removed from V and 0 bases from J, the gap between germline ends came to 8 bases. The germline V gene has CDR1 SGHAT and CDR2 FQNNGV. The CDR3 has 15 amino acids.

This CDR3 reads CASGPPGHPPETQYF. CDR3 sequence (DNA): TGTGCTAGTGGTCCTCCGGGACACCCCCCTGAGACCCAGTACTTC. This chain uses TRBV12-5 with TRBJ2-5; TRBD1 might be the D (6 bases). This CDR3 contains 15 residues. Germline CDR1 and CDR2: LGHNT and FRNRAP. V lost 5 bases and J 5 bases, leaving 18 bases between the germline ends.

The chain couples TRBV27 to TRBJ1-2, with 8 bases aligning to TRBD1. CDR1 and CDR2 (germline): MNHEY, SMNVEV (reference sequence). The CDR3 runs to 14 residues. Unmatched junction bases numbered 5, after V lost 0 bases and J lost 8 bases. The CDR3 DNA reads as TGTGCCAGCAGTTTATCAAGGACAGGGAAGGGCTACACCTTC. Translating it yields CASSLSRTGKGYTF.

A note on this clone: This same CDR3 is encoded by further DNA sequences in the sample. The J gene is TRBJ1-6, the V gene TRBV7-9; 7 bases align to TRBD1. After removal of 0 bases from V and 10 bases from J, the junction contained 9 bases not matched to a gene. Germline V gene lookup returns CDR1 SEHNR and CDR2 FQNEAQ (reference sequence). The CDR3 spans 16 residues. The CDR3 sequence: CASSLAPGQGGSPLHF. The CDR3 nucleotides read TGTGCCAGCAGCTTAGCGCCAGGTCAGGGGGGCTCACCCCTCCACTTT. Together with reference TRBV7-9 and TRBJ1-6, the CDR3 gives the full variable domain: DTGVSQNPRHKITKRGQNVTFRCDPISEHNRLYWYRQTLGQGPEFLTYFQNEAQLEKSRLLSDRFSAERPKGSFSTLEIQRTEQGDSAMYLCASSLAPGQGGSPLHFGNGTRLTVT.

CDR3 in amino acids: CASSVGTDTQYF. Here the CDR3 DNA reads TGTGCCAGCAGCGTAGGGACAGATACGCAGTATTTT. The rearrangement joins TRBV9 to TRBJ2-3; D gene uncertain. Germline CDR1 and CDR2: SGDLS and YYNGEE. V was cut by 0 bases and J by 3 bases, with 2 bases left in between. The CDR3 is 12 amino acids.

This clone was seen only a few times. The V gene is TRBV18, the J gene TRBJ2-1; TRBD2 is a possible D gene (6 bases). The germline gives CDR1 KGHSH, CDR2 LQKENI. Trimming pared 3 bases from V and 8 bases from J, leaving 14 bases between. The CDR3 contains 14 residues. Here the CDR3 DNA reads TGTGCCAGCTCACCGGGCCTAGCGAGGGATGAGCAGTTCTTC. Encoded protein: CASSPGLARDEQFF.

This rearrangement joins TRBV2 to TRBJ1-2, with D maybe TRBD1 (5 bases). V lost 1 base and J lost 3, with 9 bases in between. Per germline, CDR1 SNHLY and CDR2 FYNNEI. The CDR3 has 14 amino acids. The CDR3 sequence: CASSEDRQYYGYTF. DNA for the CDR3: TGTGCCAGCAGTGAAGACAGACAGTACTATGGCTACACCTTC.

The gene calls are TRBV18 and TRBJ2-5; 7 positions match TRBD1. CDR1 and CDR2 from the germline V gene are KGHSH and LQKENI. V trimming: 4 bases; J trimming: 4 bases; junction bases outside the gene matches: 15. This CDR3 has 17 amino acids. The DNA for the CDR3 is TGTGCCAGCTCACTCTCACACGCTGCCAGGGGGTCAGAGACCCAGTACTTC. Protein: CASSLSHAARGSETQYF.

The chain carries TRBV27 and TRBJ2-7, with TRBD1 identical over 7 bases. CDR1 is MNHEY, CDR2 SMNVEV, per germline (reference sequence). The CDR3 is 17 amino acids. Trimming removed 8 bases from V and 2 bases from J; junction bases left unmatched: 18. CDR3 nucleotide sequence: TGTGCCAGCCGTCCGCTCGCAGGGGGATGGGATCCCTACGAGCAGTACTTC. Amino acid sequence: CASRPLAGGWDPYEQYF.

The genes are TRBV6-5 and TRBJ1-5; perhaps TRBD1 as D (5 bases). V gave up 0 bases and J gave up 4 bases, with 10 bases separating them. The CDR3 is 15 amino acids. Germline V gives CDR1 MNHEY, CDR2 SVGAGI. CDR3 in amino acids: CASSYSGGINQPQHF. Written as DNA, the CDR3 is TGTGCCAGCAGTTACTCGGGGGGGATTAATCAGCCCCAGCATTTT.

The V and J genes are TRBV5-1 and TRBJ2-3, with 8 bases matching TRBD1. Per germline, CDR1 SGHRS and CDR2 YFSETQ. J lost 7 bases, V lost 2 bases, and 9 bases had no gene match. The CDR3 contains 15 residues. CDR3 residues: CASSFDSGGLYTQYF. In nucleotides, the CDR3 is TGCGCCAGCAGCTTTGATTCAGGGGGCTTGTATACGCAGTATTTT.

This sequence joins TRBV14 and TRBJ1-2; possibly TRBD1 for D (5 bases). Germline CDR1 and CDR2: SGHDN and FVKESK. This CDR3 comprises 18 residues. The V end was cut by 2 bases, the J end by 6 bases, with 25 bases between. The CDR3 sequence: CASSQYVGRGRLGNGYTF. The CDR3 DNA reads TGTGCCAGCAGCCAATACGTAGGGCGGGGACGTCTGGGGAATGGCTACACCTTC. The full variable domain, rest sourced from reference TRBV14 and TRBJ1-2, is EAGVTQFPSHSVIEKGQTVTLRCDPISGHDNLYWYRRVMGKEIKFLLHFVKESKQDESGMPNNRFLAERTGGTYSTLKVQPAELEDSGVYFCASSQYVGRGRLGNGYTFGSGTRLTVV.

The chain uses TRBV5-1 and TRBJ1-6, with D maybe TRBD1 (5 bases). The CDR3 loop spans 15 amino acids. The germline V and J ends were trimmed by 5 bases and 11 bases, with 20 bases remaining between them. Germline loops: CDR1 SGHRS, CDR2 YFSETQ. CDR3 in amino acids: CASSPAGTEGTPLHF. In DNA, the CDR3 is TGCGCCAGCAGTCCTGCCGGGACCGAGGGGACACCCCTCCACTTT. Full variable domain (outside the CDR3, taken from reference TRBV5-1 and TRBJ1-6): KAGVTQTPRYLIKTRGQQVTLSCSPISGHRSVSWYQQTPGQGLQFLFEYFSETQRNKGNFPGRFSGRQFSNSRSEMNVSTLELGDSALYLCASSPAGTEGTPLHFGNGTRLTVT.

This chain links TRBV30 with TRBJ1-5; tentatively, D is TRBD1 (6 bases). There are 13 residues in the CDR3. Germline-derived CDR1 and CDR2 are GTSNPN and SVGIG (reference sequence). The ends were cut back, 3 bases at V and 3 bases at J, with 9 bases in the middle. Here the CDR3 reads CAWRGDINQPQHF. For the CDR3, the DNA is TGTGCCTGGAGGGGGGACATCAATCAGCCCCAGCATTTT.

CDR3 residues: CASSPIMLAYEQYF. In DNA, the CDR3 is TGTGCCAGCAGCCCGATCATGCTAGCCTACGAGCAGTACTTC. This rearrangement joins TRBV5-6 to TRBJ2-7; D gene unclear. Per germline, CDR1 SGHDT and CDR2 YYEEEE. The V end lost 4 bases, the J end lost 2 bases, and 13 bases lay between the germline ends. CDR3 length: 14 amino acids. The entire variable domain, with the rest obtained from reference TRBV5-6 and TRBJ2-7, is as follows: DAGVTQSPTHLIKTRGQQVTLRCSPKSGHDTVSWYQQALGQGPQFIFQYYEEEERQRGNFPDRFSGHQFPNYSSELNVNALLLGDSALYLCASSPIMLAYEQYFGPGTRLTVT.

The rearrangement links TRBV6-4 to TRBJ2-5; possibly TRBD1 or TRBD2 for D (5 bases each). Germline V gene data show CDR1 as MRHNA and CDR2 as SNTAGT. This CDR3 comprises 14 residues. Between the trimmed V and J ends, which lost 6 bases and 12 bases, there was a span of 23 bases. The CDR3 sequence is CASRSPTGTDPEYF. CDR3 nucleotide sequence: TGTGCCAGCAGGAGTCCCACCGGGACGGACCCGGAGTACTTC.